What follows describes a single T cell receptor beta chain. This clonotype was found once. Which antigen it targets is not known. No much larger clone exists at a distance of one base, and base qualities are not known. One read offers little support. This sample stems from a study of vaccination and CD4 T cells after COVID-19 (dated by TCRdb to 2022 to 2024). About the study as a whole: Every convalescent patient had a positive nasal swab PCR test for SARS-CoV-2, with mild disease in 8 to 10 patients and severe disease in one. In the convalescent cohort there were six males and four females, among whom were two Hispanic individuals, seven Caucasians, two Asians and one multiracial person. Two doses of either the Pfizer-BioNTech BNT162b2 vaccine (n=8) or the Moderna mRNA-1273 vaccine (n=2) were administered to participants. Post-COVID blood samples were collected from convalescent patients a median of roughly 100 days after diagnosis, with a range of roughly 35 to 180 days. Post-vaccine blood samples were collected a median of about 69 days after the second vaccine dose, ranging from about 13 to 250 days. The cultures were stimulated with overlapping spike peptide pools from SARS-CoV-2 and from the common cold coronaviruses HCoV-NL63, HCoV-OC43 and HCoV-229E. Control cultures received a CEFX viral epitope pool as the positive control, an HIV-1 Nef peptide pool as the negative control, or no peptide. In ten to eleven COVID-19 convalescent patients and a few infection-naive healthy vaccine recipients, researchers compared the spike-specific CD4+ TCR repertoire from before mRNA vaccination with the repertoire from after. Findings and caveats that apply to the study as a whole: In convalescent patients, a median roughly 85% of post-vaccine SARS-CoV-2-reactive clones were detected only after vaccination, suggesting vaccine-specific priming. The median number of SARS-CoV-2-reactive clonotypes rose from under 25 after infection to some 40 after vaccination, but the change was not significant. Of the vaccine-specific clones found in convalescent patients, nearly all (304 of 307) were mono-reactive for SARS-CoV-2 spike instead of being cross-reactive with common cold coronaviruses. The study included relatively few convalescent patients and did not analyze early timepoints after natural infection.

What this sample's treatment or condition label stands for: roughly ten-day PBMC culture with coronavirus spike peptide pools or control peptides (ViraFEST assay). The study used the ViraFEST assay, which expanded antigen-specific T cells with peptide pools and then identified expanded clonotypes by TCR sequencing. The positive SARS-CoV-2 PCR tests of the convalescent patients were dated from March to December 2020, before the Alpha, Beta and Delta variants emerged in the United States. Each well held millions of PBMCs cultured with roughly 10 ug/ml peptide pools in IMDM containing around 5% human AB serum and roughly 10 IU/ml IL-2. On days 3 and 7, half of the culture medium was replaced with fresh IL-2-containing medium. Once the cells had been in culture for around ten days, the EasySep CD4+ T cell isolation kit was used to isolate CD4+ T cells by negative selection. Ficoll-Paque Plus gradient centrifugation was used to isolate PBMCs from whole blood, and the isolated PBMCs were then either used fresh or cryopreserved at -140C. Culture conditions were generally each tested in triplicate wells.

The library came from PCR. DNA from cultured CD4+ T cells was subjected to TCR sequencing with the Oncomine TCR Beta short-read assay at the Johns Hopkins FTIC core. The QIAamp micro DNA kit was used to extract genomic DNA from the cultured CD4+ T cells. Oncomine TCR Beta libraries from cultured CD4+ T cells were pooled with unique dual indexes and sequenced on an Illumina iSeq 100. Per the source publication's procedure: Non-productive sequences were removed, and CDR3s not starting with C, not ending with F or W, or shorter than 7 amino acids were discarded. Antigen-specific clonotypes were identified using the MANAFEST web application through comparison of peptide-stimulated wells with reference and other culture wells. Positive clones required FDR below 0.05, an odds ratio above 5, and productive frequency above 0.1% in at least two of three replicate wells. Cross-reactive clonotypes were defined as significantly expanded in both SARS-CoV-2 spike wells and at least one common cold coronavirus spike condition. Using R version 3.6.1, CDR3 homology was evaluated through Levenshtein distances (stringdist) along with unrooted phylogenetic trees (ape). Clones were called with MiXCR by TCRdb after fastp trimmed the public reads at Q25, and only in-frame beta chains were retained. Each record represents a unique CDR3 protein, reported with the most common genes and DNA among its rows. The V and J calls here are based on TCRdb, not the publication. The sample yields 8,500 to 10,000 distinct CDR3 sequences; roughly three fifths were counted once. Jointly, the top ten make up under 40% of the sample.

This TCR was recovered from a human donor who had recovered from COVID-19. Source material: CD4+ T cells from blood, cultured in vitro.

This receptor has the CDR3 CASSDRTPGSGANVLTF. The DNA sequence is given as TGTGCCAGCAGTGACCGGACGCCCGGCAGTGGGGCCAACGTCCTGACTTTC. The sequence links TRBV6-1 to TRBJ2-6; confidence is insufficient to name the D gene. The germline ends are 15 bases apart after V is trimmed by 3 bases and J by 3 bases. The germline V gene sets CDR1 to MNHNS and CDR2 to SASEGT. From the cysteine through the phenylalanine, the CDR3 covers 17 amino acids. Solely the CDR3 DNA is kept, with 51 bases framed from the first base.